This T cell receptor beta chain originates from a study of shared clonotypes between healthy human individuals. Study findings and constraints: Among the subsets, naive ones generally showed larger estimated richness than memory ones. Only blood was sampled; tissue repertoires likely differ.

Deep-level settings were used for running the assay. Clones were sequenced by immunoSEQ multiplex PCR, and TCRdb holds only the in-frame ones, with some missing. The table has 700,000 to 950,000 clones, about 97% seen once; the top ten hold over 0.2%. A word on this clone: Its antigen is not known.

In the naive CD8 group, cells lacked CD45RO and were positively selected for CCR7, so terminally differentiated effector memory CD45RA+ cells were left out. All the donors were Caucasian adults who lived in Nashville, Tennessee. This TCR was sampled from a man aged 30-40 years in good health. Specimen: naive CD8+ T cells sorted from blood.

In DNA, the CDR3 is TGTGCCAGCAGTTCATTCGGGACTAGCGGGAGTGGAGAGCAGTTCTTC. Translation: CASSSFGTSGSGEQFF. The rearrangement uses TRBV25-1 and TRBJ2-1; 14 bases line up with TRBD2. The CDR3 loop spans 16 amino acids. The trim removed 5 bases at V and 10 bases at J, leaving 10 bases unmatched. The germline V gene has CDR1 MGHDK and CDR2 SYGVNS.